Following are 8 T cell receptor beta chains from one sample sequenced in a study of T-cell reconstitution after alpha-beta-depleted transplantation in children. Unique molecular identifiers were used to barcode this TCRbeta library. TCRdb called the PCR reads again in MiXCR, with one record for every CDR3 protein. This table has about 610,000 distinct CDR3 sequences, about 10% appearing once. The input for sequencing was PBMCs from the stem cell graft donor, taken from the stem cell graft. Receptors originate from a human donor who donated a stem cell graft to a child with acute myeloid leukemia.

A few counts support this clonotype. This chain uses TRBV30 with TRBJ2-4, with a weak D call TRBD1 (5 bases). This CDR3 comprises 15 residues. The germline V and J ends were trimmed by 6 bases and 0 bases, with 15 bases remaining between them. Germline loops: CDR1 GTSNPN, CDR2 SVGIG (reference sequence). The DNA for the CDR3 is TGTGCCTGCATTGACAGAGCCCTAGCCAAAAACATTCAGTACTTC. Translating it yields CACIDRALAKNIQYF. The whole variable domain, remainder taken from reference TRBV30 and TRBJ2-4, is SQTIHQWPATLVQPVGSPLSLECTVEGTSNPNLYWYRQAAGRGLQLLFYSVGIGQISSEVPQNLSASRPQDRQFILSSKKLLLSDSGFYLCACIDRALAKNIQYFGAGTRLSVL.

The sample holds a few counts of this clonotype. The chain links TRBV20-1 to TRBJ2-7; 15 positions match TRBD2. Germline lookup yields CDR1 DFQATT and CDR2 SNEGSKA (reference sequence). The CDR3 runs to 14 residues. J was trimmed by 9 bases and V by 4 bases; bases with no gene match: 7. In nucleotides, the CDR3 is TGCAGTGCTAACCCGGGACTAGCGGGAGGTTGGCAGTACTTC. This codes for CSANPGLAGGWQYF.

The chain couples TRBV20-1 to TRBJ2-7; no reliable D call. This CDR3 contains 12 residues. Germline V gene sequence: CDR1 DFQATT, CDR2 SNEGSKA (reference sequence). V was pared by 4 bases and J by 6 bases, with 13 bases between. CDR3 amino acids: CSATDGRSEQYF. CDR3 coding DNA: TGCAGTGCTACGGACGGGCGGAGCGAGCAGTACTTC.

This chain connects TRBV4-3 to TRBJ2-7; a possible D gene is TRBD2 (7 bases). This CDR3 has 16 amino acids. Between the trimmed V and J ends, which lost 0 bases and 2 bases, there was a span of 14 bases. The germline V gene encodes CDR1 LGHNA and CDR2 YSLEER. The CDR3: CASSQDGGGTTYEQYF. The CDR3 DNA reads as TGCGCCAGCAGCCAAGATGGGGGGGGCACAACCTACGAGCAGTACTTC.

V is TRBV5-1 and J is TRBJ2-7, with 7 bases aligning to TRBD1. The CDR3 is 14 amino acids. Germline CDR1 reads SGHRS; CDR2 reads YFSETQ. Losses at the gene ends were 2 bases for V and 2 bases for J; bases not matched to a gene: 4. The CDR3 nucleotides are TGCGCCAGCAGCTTTCCGGGACAGCCCTACGAGCAGTACTTC. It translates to CASSFPGQPYEQYF.

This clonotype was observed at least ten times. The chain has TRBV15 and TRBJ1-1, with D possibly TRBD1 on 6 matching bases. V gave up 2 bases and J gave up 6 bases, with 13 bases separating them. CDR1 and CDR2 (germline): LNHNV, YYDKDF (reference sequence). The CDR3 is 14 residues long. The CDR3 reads CATSRKGVGAEAFF. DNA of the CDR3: TGTGCCACCAGCAGAAAGGGGGTAGGGGCTGAAGCTTTCTTT. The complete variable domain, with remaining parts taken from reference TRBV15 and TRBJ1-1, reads DAMVIQNPRYQVTQFGKPVTLSCSQTLNHNVMYWYQQKSSQAPKLLFHYYDKDFNNEADTPDNFQSRRPNTSFCFLDIRSPGLGDTAMYLCATSRKGVGAEAFFGQGTRLTVV.

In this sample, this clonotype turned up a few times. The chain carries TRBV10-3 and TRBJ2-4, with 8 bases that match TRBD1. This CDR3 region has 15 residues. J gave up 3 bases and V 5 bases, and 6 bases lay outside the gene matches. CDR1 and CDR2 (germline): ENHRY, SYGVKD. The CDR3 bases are TGTGCCATCAGTCCGACAGGGGATGTCAAAAACATTCAGTACTTC. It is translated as CAISPTGDVKNIQYF.

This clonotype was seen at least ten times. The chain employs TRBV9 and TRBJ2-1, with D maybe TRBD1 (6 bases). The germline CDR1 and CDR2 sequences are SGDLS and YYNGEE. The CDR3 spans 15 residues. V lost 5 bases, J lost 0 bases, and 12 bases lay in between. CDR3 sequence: CASSVQGSSYNEQFF. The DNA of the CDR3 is TGTGCCAGCAGTGTTCAGGGGAGCTCCTACAATGAGCAGTTCTTC.